The rows below give T cell receptor beta chains drawn from one sample of a study of T cell responses to AZD1222 COVID-19 vaccine. Assay used: immunoSEQ multiplex PCR; TCRdb lists only in-frame clones, some missing. The sample records about 48,000 clones, about 86% being singletons. Sample: peripheral blood, taken 28 days after the second AZD1222 dose. Receptors originate from an adult who received the AZD1222 COVID-19 vaccine. The CDR3 runs from the conserved cysteine through the conserved F or W. Each record gives: D gene, J gene, V gene, clone size, CDR3 protein, CDR3 DNA. D genes are given only for firm matches. Size is omitted from some rows. Given values are once, few, many or a class for expanded clones.

>TRBD2|TRBJ2-3|TRBV6-4|few
CASSEVAGGDTDTQYF
TGTGCCAGCAGTGAGGTTGCGGGGGGAGACACAGATACGCAGTATTTT
>-|TRBJ2-1|TRBV6-2/TRBV6-3|-
CASSLRVEQFF
TGTGCCAGCAGTTTACGGGTCGAGCAGTTCTTC
>-|TRBJ2-1|TRBV6-5|once
CASRRLTTNEQFF
TGTGCCAGCAGGCGGCTAACCACCAATGAGCAGTTCTTC
>TRBD2|TRBJ2-5|TRBV7-7|-
CASSLGLPGLQETQYF
TGTGCCAGCAGCTTAGGGTTACCGGGACTACAAGAGACCCAGTACTTC
>-|TRBJ2-1|TRBV9|-
CASSVAAGLYNEQFF
TGTGCCAGCAGCGTTGCGGCGGGGTTGTACAATGAGCAGTTCTTC
>-|TRBJ1-5|TRBV27|-
CASSLLGNQPQHF
TGTGCCAGCAGTTTATTGGGCAATCAGCCCCAGCATTTT
>TRBD1|TRBJ2-7|TRBV7-8|-
CASSLPLDRGRNEQYF
TGTGCCAGCAGCTTACCCCTGGACAGGGGGCGCAACGAGCAGTACTTC
>-|TRBJ2-1|TRBV9|-
CASSNDPGHFNEQFF
TGTGCCAGCAGCAACGACCCCGGGCATTTCAATGAGCAGTTCTTC
>-|TRBJ2-7|TRBV18|-
CASSPYRGRSYEQYF
TGTGCCAGCTCACCTTATAGGGGACGGTCCTACGAGCAGTACTTC
>-|TRBJ2-7|TRBV2|-
CASSDGGYEQYF
TGTGCCAGCAGTGACGGGGGATACGAGCAGTACTTC
>TRBD2|TRBJ2-1|TRBV30|-
CAGRLAGFYNEQFF
TGTGCCGGGCGACTAGCGGGATTTTACAATGAGCAGTTCTTC
>-|TRBJ2-7|TRBV24-1|once
CATSDMTEGDEQYF
TGTGCCACCAGTGATATGACCGAGGGGGACGAGCAGTACTTC
>-|TRBJ2-6|TRBV2|-
CASSGDYGGANVLTF
TGTGCCAGCAGTGGAGATTACGGTGGGGCCAACGTCCTGACTTTC
>TRBD1|TRBJ2-7|TRBV9|once
CASSVGSWDRTYEQYF
TGTGCCAGCAGCGTAGGGTCTTGGGACAGAACCTACGAGCAGTACTTC
>TRBD1|TRBJ1-1|TRBV19|-
CASIRTGWGVNTEAFF
TGTGCCAGTATACGGACAGGGTGGGGAGTGAACACTGAAGCTTTCTTT
>TRBD2|TRBJ2-1|TRBV3-1/TRBV3-2|-
CASTSFGLAGGNEQFF
TGTGCCAGCACCTCATTTGGACTAGCGGGGGGTAATGAGCAGTTCTTC
>-|TRBJ2-5|TRBV5-6|-
CASSLQGQKRGTQYF
TGTGCCAGCAGCTTGCAGGGGCAGAAGCGTGGGACCCAGTACTTC
>-|TRBJ2-7|TRBV27|-
CASSLEYRGREQYF
TGTGCCAGCAGTCTAGAATATCGAGGGCGCGAGCAGTACTTC
>-|TRBJ2-3|TRBV28|-
CASSDPRGLDTDTQYF
TGTGCCAGCAGTGACCCCAGGGGACTCGACACAGATACGCAGTATTTT
>-|TRBJ2-7|TRBV6-5|-
CASSITGSSSYEQYF
TGTGCCAGCAGTATCACAGGGAGCAGCTCCTACGAGCAGTACTTC
>TRBD2|TRBJ2-1|TRBV18|-
CASSPDSGNSYNEQFF
TGTGCCAGCTCACCGGATAGCGGGAACTCCTACAATGAGCAGTTCTTC
>-|TRBJ1-2|TRBV29-1|-
CSVAGLRNGYTF
TGCAGCGTTGCGGGTCTGCGGAATGGCTACACCTTC
>TRBD2|TRBJ2-7|TRBV7-9|-
CASHGTSGSEYEQYF
TGTGCCAGCCATGGGACTAGCGGGAGTGAGTACGAGCAGTACTTC
>-|TRBJ2-5|TRBV7-9|-
CASSFGLSQETQYF
TGTGCCAGCAGCTTCGGACTCTCCCAAGAGACCCAGTACTTC
>TRBD2|TRBJ2-7|TRBV28|-
CASSRGGRNEQYF
TGTGCCAGCAGCCGCGGGGGTAGAAACGAGCAGTACTTC
>-|TRBJ1-2|TRBV30|-
CAWSGGGVGYTF
TGTGCCTGGAGCGGAGGGGGTGTCGGCTACACCTTC
>-|TRBJ1-2|TRBV21-1|-
CASSKSRGHQNYGYTF
TGTGCCAGCAGCAAATCTAGGGGACACCAAAACTATGGCTACACCTTC
>TRBD1|TRBJ2-5|TRBV5-5|-
CASSPTGEETQYF
TGTGCCAGCAGCCCGACAGGGGAAGAGACCCAGTACTTC
>TRBD2|TRBJ2-1|TRBV7-2|few
CASSSPVTSGGLNEQFF
TGTGCCAGCAGCTCCCCCGTAACTAGCGGGGGACTCAATGAGCAGTTCTTC
>-|TRBJ2-1|TRBV10-1|-
CASSESVQGYNEQFF
TGCGCCAGCAGTGAGTCCGTCCAGGGGTACAATGAGCAGTTCTTC
>TRBD2|TRBJ2-7|TRBV7-2|-
CASSAFSGASYEQYF
TGTGCCAGCAGCGCGTTTAGCGGGGCCTCCTACGAGCAGTACTTC
>TRBD1|TRBJ2-7|TRBV28|-
CASSLTGARYEQYF
TGTGCCAGCAGTTTAACAGGGGCTAGGTACGAGCAGTACTTC
>-|TRBJ2-2|TRBV5-1|-
CASSSAGELFF
TGCGCCAGCAGCTCTGCCGGGGAGCTGTTTTTT
>TRBD2|TRBJ2-1|TRBV28|-
CASSLTSGTRYNEQFF
TGTGCCAGCAGTTTAACTAGCGGGACCCGCTACAATGAGCAGTTCTTC
>TRBD2|TRBJ2-7|TRBV5-5|-
CASSLTLAGGGEQYF
TGTGCCAGCAGCTTGACACTAGCGGGAGGGGGCGAGCAGTACTTC
>TRBD1|TRBJ2-2|TRBV15|-
CATSRIQGEAAGELFF
TGTGCCACCAGCAGAATACAGGGGGAAGCGGCCGGGGAGCTGTTTTTT
>-|TRBJ1-3|TRBV5-4|few
CASSLGGGARGNTIYF
TGTGCCAGCAGCCTGGGGGGAGGGGCGCGGGGAAACACCATATATTTT
>-|TRBJ1-3|TRBV18|few
CASSPSADSGNTIYF
TGTGCCAGCTCACCATCGGCAGACTCTGGAAACACCATATATTTT
>-|TRBJ2-1|TRBV19|-
CASTLAGYNEQFF
TGTGCCAGTACCCTCGCCGGATACAATGAGCAGTTCTTC
>TRBD1|TRBJ2-6|TRBV6-6|-
CASSPRQGTVYSGANVLTF
TGTGCCAGCAGTCCCAGACAGGGGACCGTTTACTCTGGGGCCAACGTCCTGACTTTC
>-|TRBJ1-3|TRBV10-2|-
CASSPSGLSRGNTIYF
TGCGCCAGCAGTCCGTCGGGACTGTCAAGGGGAAACACCATATATTTT
>-|TRBJ2-1|TRBV28|-
CASSPRSSYNEQFF
TGTGCCAGCAGTCCCCGGAGCTCCTACAATGAGCAGTTCTTC
>TRBD2|TRBJ2-7|TRBV7-2|few
CASSSIAGFSYEQYF
TGTGCCAGCAGCTCTATAGCGGGATTCTCCTACGAGCAGTACTTC
>-|TRBJ1-2|TRBV19|-
CASSILSGYGYTF
TGTGCCAGTAGTATATTATCAGGGTATGGCTACACCTTC
>-|TRBJ2-1|TRBV5-4|-
CASSLGTGRGLGSYNEQFF
TGTGCCAGCAGCTTGGGGACCGGACGAGGGTTAGGCTCCTACAATGAGCAGTTCTTC
>-|TRBJ2-1|TRBV24-1|-
CATSDLLARGNYNEQFF
TGTGCCACCAGTGATTTGCTGGCTCGTGGAAACTACAATGAGCAGTTCTTC
>-|TRBJ1-1|TRBV11-2|-
CASSLALGRGPRTEAFF
TGTGCCAGCAGCTTAGCTTTAGGGAGGGGACCTCGCACTGAAGCTTTCTTT
>-|TRBJ2-7|TRBV19|-
CASSVDLSPTYEQYF
TGTGCCAGTAGTGTTGACTTGAGCCCCACCTACGAGCAGTACTTC
>TRBD1|TRBJ1-4|TRBV7-8|few
CASSLRDRGRVRSEKLFF
TGTGCCAGCAGCCTACGGGACAGGGGGCGGGTGCGATCCGAAAAACTGTTTTTT
>-|TRBJ1-4|TRBV5-1|-
CASSPDDMAEKLFF
TGCGCCAGCAGCCCGGACGATATGGCGGAAAAACTGTTTTTT
>-|TRBJ2-1|TRBV28|-
CASIPGGAGYEQFF
TGTGCCAGCATCCCCGGCGGGGCAGGCTATGAGCAGTTCTTC
>TRBD1|TRBJ2-7|TRBV6-5|-
CASRGIGGYYEQYF
TGTGCCAGCAGGGGAATAGGGGGCTACTACGAGCAGTACTTC
>-|TRBJ2-7|TRBV2|once
CASSLQTTSYEQYF
TGTGCCAGCAGTCTTCAGACCACTTCCTACGAGCAGTACTTC
>-|TRBJ1-2|TRBV29-1|few
CSVVGGANYGYTF
TGCAGCGTTGTTGGGGGGGCGAACTATGGCTACACCTTC
>-|TRBJ2-7|TRBV3-1/TRBV3-2|-
CASSDQTGAYEQYF
TGTGCCAGCAGCGACCAGACAGGTGCCTACGAGCAGTACTTC
>TRBD2|TRBJ2-1|TRBV13|-
CASSLGGSSGSVNEQFF
TGTGCCAGCAGCTTAGGGGGGTCTAGCGGGAGTGTGAATGAGCAGTTCTTC
>TRBD2|TRBJ2-3|TRBV15|-
CATSRDLAGVGSDTQYF
TGTGCCACCAGCAGAGATCTAGCGGGAGTGGGGTCAGATACGCAGTATTTT
>TRBD2|TRBJ2-2|TRBV6-4|-
CASVPGLAGVGTGELFF
TGTGCCAGCGTCCCCGGACTAGCGGGAGTCGGCACCGGGGAGCTGTTTTTT
>-|TRBJ2-5|TRBV7-8|-
CASSFSDQETQYF
TGTGCCAGCAGCTTTTCCGACCAAGAGACCCAGTACTTC